Following are 21 T cell receptor beta chains from one sample sequenced in a study of OX40 agonist ivuxolimab in advanced cancers. Preparation of the library involved the immunoSEQ multiplex PCR assay. The immuneACCESS repertoire file appears here via TCRdb, limited to in-frame rearrangements. These files lack a portion of the clones; in checked studies, under half of the deficit traces to unresolved V genes, and the cause of the others is not known. A total of around 67,000 clones appear in this sample, 80% of them only once. Jointly, the top ten make up under 9.5% of the sample. The sequencing used CD4+ or CD8+ T cells sorted from blood, collected in a trial of the OX40 agonist ivuxolimab. The receptors here all came from an adult with an advanced solid tumor such as melanoma, head and neck, liver or kidney cancer.

This chain connects TRBV11-3 to TRBJ2-7, with a tentative D call TRBD2 (6 bases). CDR3 size: 12 residues. CDR1 and CDR2 from the germline V gene are SGHNT and YENEEA. Trimming stripped 5 bases from V and 6 bases from J, with 11 bases between. CDR3 residues: CASSPPRGEQYF. In nucleotides, the CDR3 is TGTGCCAGCAGCCCCCCGCGGGGCGAGCAGTACTTC.

About this clone: Other DNA sequences from this sample encode an identical CDR3 as well. This chain uses TRBV27 with TRBJ2-3, with TRBD2 matching 11 bases. CDR1 MNHEY and CDR2 SMNVEV come from the germline V gene (reference sequence). V dropped 6 bases and J dropped 2; count of bases not matched to a gene: 4. This CDR3 has 15 residues. CDR3 bases: TGTGCCAGCAGCGGACTAGCGGGCTTCACAGATACGCAGTATTTT. Encoded protein: CASSGLAGFTDTQYF.

The chain links TRBV28 to TRBJ2-3; 12 bases map to TRBD2. CDR1 and CDR2 (germline): MDHEN, SYDVKM. Trimming at V came to 6 bases and at J to 4 bases, leaving 5 bases not matched to a gene. This CDR3 contains 15 residues. DNA of the CDR3: TGTGCCAGCAGGCTAGCGGGAGGGTGGGCAGATACGCAGTATTTT. Its protein product is CASRLAGGWADTQYF.

The V call is TRBV9, the J call TRBJ2-2; no reliable D call. Trimming cost V 0 bases and J 2 bases, with 8 bases left between them. The CDR3 covers 15 residues. Germline loops: CDR1 SGDLS, CDR2 YYNGEE. CDR3 DNA: TGTGCCAGCAGCGTAGAAGTGCTAAACACCGGGGAGCTGTTTTTT. Amino acids: CASSVEVLNTGELFF.

The CDR3 coding sequence is TGTGCCAGCAGCTTAGCGCAGTTTTGGGGGCTAAATGGCTACACCTTC. Protein sequence: CASSLAQFWGLNGYTF. The rearrangement joins TRBV7-8 to TRBJ1-2; maybe TRBD1 (6 bases). The CDR3 extends over 16 amino acids. CDR1 and CDR2 from the germline V gene are SGHVS and FQNEAQ. Trimming cost V 0 bases and J 6 bases, with 17 bases left between them.

The rearrangement links TRBV28 to TRBJ2-1, with 11 positions matching TRBD2. The CDR3 sequence is 15 residues long. Germline values: CDR1 MDHEN, CDR2 SYDVKM. The trim removed 4 bases at V and 4 bases at J, leaving 3 bases unmatched. CDR3: CASSSGLAEYNEQFF. CDR3 DNA: TGTGCCAGCAGTTCGGGACTAGCGGAGTACAATGAGCAGTTCTTC.

This sequence joins TRBV28 and TRBJ2-7; weak D call: TRBD1 (6 bases). Germline V gene sequence: CDR1 MDHEN, CDR2 SYDVKM. The CDR3 contains 13 residues. The V end was cut by 6 bases, the J end by 2 bases, with 11 bases between. This chain's CDR3 is CASSRTEPYEQYF. Here the CDR3 DNA reads TGTGCCAGCAGCAGGACAGAGCCCTACGAGCAGTACTTC.

V usage is TRBV9 and J usage is TRBJ1-2, with TRBD1 as a possible D gene (5 bases). Per germline, CDR1 SGDLS and CDR2 YYNGEE. The CDR3 covers 14 residues. With 3 bases removed from V and 8 bases from J, the gap between germline ends came to 17 bases. The CDR3 DNA is TGTGCCAGCAGCGACTCTTTAAAGGGGTGGGGCTACACCTTC. The encoded protein is CASSDSLKGWGYTF.

This chain joins TRBV28 and TRBJ2-1, with 8 positions matching TRBD2. The CDR3 length is 15 residues. Germline-derived CDR1 and CDR2 are MDHEN and SYDVKM. V lost 6 bases to trimming and J lost 8 bases; unmatched junction nucleotides: 12. In DNA form, the CDR3 reads TGTGCCAGCAGCCCAGCGGGAGCGGGGCTGGATGAGCAGTTCTTC. Translating it yields CASSPAGAGLDEQFF.

This chain connects TRBV5-1 to TRBJ2-7; 9 nucleotides align to TRBD1. CDR3 length: 15 residues. Germline values: CDR1 SGHRS, CDR2 YFSETQ. The V gene end was trimmed by 3 bases and the J gene end by 3 bases; junction bases not matched to a gene: 7. For the CDR3, the DNA is TGCGCCAGCAGCTGGACCGGGACAGGGAACTACGAGCAGTACTTC. It specifies CASSWTGTGNYEQYF. Combining the CDR3 with reference TRBV5-1 and TRBJ2-7 gives the whole variable domain KAGVTQTPRYLIKTRGQQVTLSCSPISGHRSVSWYQQTPGQGLQFLFEYFSETQRNKGNFPGRFSGRQFSNSRSEMNVSTLELGDSALYLCASSWTGTGNYEQYFGPGTRLTVT.

The chain combines TRBV7-2 with TRBJ2-3; 10 bases fit TRBD1. After removal of 2 bases from V and 1 base from J, the junction contained 3 bases not matched to a gene. CDR3 length: 16 amino acids. Looked up from germline, CDR1 is SGHTA and CDR2 is FQGNSA. The CDR3 region has the DNA TGTGCCAGCAGCTTAATAGGGACAGGGGGCACAGATACGCAGTATTTT. This translates into CASSLIGTGGTDTQYF.

Concerning this clone: Germline is not matched at one junction end, which may reflect a read error. The chain employs TRBV6-6 and TRBJ1-5; no reliable D call. Per germline, CDR1 MNHNY and CDR2 SVGAGI (reference sequence). The length of the CDR3 is 14 residues. DNA of the CDR3: TGTGCCAGCAGTCGGACCCTGGGAAATCAGCTCCAGCATTTT. It codes for CASSRTLGNQLQHF.

Only one count was recorded for this clone. The J gene is TRBJ1-1, the V gene TRBV27; 8 bases are shared with TRBD1. The CDR3 contains 16 residues. Trimming removed 4 bases from V and 7 bases from J; junction bases left unmatched: 14. Looked up from germline, CDR1 is MNHEY and CDR2 is SMNVEV (reference sequence). The CDR3 DNA reads TGTGCCAGCAGTTCTCCCGGGACAGGAAGACCTTTTGAAGCTTTCTTT. Its protein product is CASSSPGTGRPFEAFF.

This chain joins TRBV19 and TRBJ2-3; D possibly matches TRBD1 or TRBD2 (5 bases each). Germline CDR1 and CDR2: LNHDA and SQIVND (reference sequence). This CDR3 has 15 residues. The ends were cut back, 9 bases at V and 4 bases at J, with 20 bases in the middle. Written as DNA, the CDR3 is TGTGCCAGCAAGCGAGGGGTGGGAGAGGCAGATACGCAGTATTTT. It translates to CASKRGVGEADTQYF.

The genes are TRBV19 and TRBJ2-5, with 7 bases fitting TRBD1. Germline loops: CDR1 LNHDA, CDR2 SQIVND (reference sequence). Trimming took 4 bases from V and 5 from J; bases not matched to a gene: 7. This CDR3 has 14 amino acids. The CDR3 spells CASSTTGDGETQYF. CDR3 in DNA: TGTGCCAGTAGTACCACAGGGGACGGGGAGACCCAGTACTTC.

The chain employs TRBV7-2 and TRBJ2-5, with TRBD2 as a possible D gene (5 bases). Germline values: CDR1 SGHTA, CDR2 FQGNSA. The CDR3 is 16 residues long. The V gene lost 1 base and the J gene lost 7 bases, with 19 bases spanning the gap. The CDR3 nucleotides are TGTGCCAGCAGCTTAGGAGGGCCTCCGCAGTCCGGGACCCAGTACTTC. Amino acid sequence: CASSLGGPPQSGTQYF. The full variable domain, in which reference TRBV7-2 and TRBJ2-5 provide the parts outside the CDR3, is GAGVSQSPSNKVTEKGKDVELRCDPISGHTALYWYRQSLGQGLEFLIYFQGNSAPDKSGLPSDRFSAERTGGSVSTLTIQRTQQEDSAVYLCASSLGGPPQSGTQYFGPGTRLLVL.

J is TRBJ2-2 and V is TRBV6-4; D is uncertain. This CDR3 contains 14 residues. Between the trimmed V and J ends, which lost 6 bases and 3 bases, there was a span of 11 bases. Germline loops: CDR1 MRHNA, CDR2 SNTAGT. CDR3 region: CASSAEEYTGELFF. The CDR3 coding sequence is TGTGCCAGCAGCGCCGAGGAGTACACCGGGGAGCTGTTTTTT.

This sequence joins TRBV7-8 and TRBJ2-5, with TRBD2 matching over 10 bases. The CDR3 runs to 14 residues. V was pared by 8 bases and J by 4 bases, with 7 bases of the junction left unmatched. Germline CDR1 reads SGHVS; CDR2 reads FQNEAQ. The CDR3, as DNA: TGTGCCAGCGCTACGCTAGCGGGAGCAGAGACCCAGTACTTC. The encoded protein is CASATLAGAETQYF.

This clone has only a few counts. V and J are TRBV28 and TRBJ2-7; maybe TRBD2 (6 bases). Deletions cut 3 bases from V and 6 bases from J, with 12 bases between. The CDR3 consists of 13 residues. CDR1 and CDR2 (germline): MDHEN, SYDVKM. The CDR3 here is CASSLRPAGEQYF. The CDR3 nucleotides are TGTGCCAGCAGTTTGCGGCCAGCGGGCGAGCAGTACTTC.

The chain is built from TRBV30 and TRBJ1-5; D might be TRBD1 (5 bases). Trimming pared 4 bases from V and 4 bases from J, leaving 11 bases between. Germline CDR1 GTSNPN, CDR2 SVGIG (reference sequence). CDR3 length: 13 residues. The CDR3 DNA follows: TGTGCCTGGAATATGGGGCAAAATCAGCCCCAGCATTTT. Translating gives CAWNMGQNQPQHF.

J is TRBJ1-2 and V is TRBV2, with 9 bases lining up with TRBD1. Germline CDR1 reads SNHLY; CDR2 reads FYNNEI. The J segment lost 4 bases and the V segment lost 10 bases, leaving 10 bases of the junction unmatched. The CDR3 extends over 14 amino acids. The CDR3 protein is CAMQDRGGGYGYTF. For the CDR3, the DNA is TGTGCCATGCAAGACAGGGGGGGAGGCTATGGCTACACCTTC.